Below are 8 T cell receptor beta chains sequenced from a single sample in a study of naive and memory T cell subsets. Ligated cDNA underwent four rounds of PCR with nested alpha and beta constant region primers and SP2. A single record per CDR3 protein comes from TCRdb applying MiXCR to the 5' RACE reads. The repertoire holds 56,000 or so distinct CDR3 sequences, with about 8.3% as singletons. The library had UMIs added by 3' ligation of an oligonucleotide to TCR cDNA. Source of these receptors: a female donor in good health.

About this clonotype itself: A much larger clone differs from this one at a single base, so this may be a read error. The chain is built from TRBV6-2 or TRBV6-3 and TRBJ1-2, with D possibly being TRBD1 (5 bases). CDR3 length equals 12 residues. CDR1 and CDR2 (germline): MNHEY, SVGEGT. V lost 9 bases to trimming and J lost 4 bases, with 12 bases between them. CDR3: CARSGTVYGYTF. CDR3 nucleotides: TGTGCCAGATCCGGGACGGTCTATGGCTACACCTTC.

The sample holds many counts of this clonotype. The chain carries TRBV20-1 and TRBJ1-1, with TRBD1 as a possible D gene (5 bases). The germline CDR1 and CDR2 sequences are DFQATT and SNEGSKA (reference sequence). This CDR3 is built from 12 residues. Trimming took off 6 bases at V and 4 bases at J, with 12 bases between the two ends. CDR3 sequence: CSALRQFTEAFF. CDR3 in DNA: TGCAGTGCCCTCCGACAGTTCACTGAAGCTTTCTTT.

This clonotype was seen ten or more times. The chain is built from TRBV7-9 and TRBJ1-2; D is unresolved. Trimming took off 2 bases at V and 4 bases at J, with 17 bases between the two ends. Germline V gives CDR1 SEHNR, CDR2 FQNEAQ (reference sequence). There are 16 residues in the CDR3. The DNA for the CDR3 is TGTGCCAGCAGCTTACGTTTCGCGGAATTTAGCTATGGCTACACCTTC. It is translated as CASSLRFAEFSYGYTF.

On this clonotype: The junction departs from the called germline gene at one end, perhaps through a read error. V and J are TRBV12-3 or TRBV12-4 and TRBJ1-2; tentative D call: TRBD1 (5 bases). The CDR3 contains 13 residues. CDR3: CASSRTGHNGDNF. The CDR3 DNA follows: TGTGCCAGCAGTCGCACAGGACACAATGGCGACAACTTC.

DNA for the CDR3: TGTGCCAGCAGCCCCCGGGACAGAACTGCCTTTTTACCCTACGAGCAGTACTTC. This gives the protein CASSPRDRTAFLPYEQYF. The chain has TRBV6-2 or TRBV6-3 and TRBJ2-7; 7 bases are a match to TRBD1. Germline V gene data show CDR1 as MNHEY and CDR2 as SVGEGT. The CDR3 is 18 residues long. The junction had 19 bases not matched to a gene; V was cut back by 6 bases and J by 2 bases.

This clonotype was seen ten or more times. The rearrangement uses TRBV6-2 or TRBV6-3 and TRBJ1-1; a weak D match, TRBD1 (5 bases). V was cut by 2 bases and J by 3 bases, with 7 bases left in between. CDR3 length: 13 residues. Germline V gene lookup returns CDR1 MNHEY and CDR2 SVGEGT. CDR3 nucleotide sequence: TGTGCCAGCAGTTACGCGGGACACACTGAAGCTTTCTTT. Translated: CASSYAGHTEAFF.

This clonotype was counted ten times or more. CDR3 sequence: CSVAGGPYSYEQYF. The CDR3 DNA reads as TGCAGCGTTGCCGGGGGCCCCTACTCCTACGAGCAGTACTTC. The rearrangement links TRBV29-1 to TRBJ2-7; TRBD1 or TRBD2 may be the D gene (6 bases each). V lost 4 bases, J lost 0 bases, and 13 bases lay in between. Germline CDR1 SQVTM, CDR2 ANQGSEA. This CDR3 comprises 14 residues.

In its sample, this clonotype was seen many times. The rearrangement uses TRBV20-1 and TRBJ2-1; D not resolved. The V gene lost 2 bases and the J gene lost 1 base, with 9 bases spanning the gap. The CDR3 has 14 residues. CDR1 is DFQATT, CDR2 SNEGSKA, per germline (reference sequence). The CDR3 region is CSARSGQSYNEQFF. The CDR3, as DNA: TGCAGTGCTAGATCGGGCCAATCCTACAATGAGCAGTTCTTC.